One TCR beta chain is described in this entry. The source of the sample is a study of patients and donors after allogeneic stem cell transplantation. Per germline, CDR1 SGHDT and CDR2 YYEEEE. The length of the CDR3 is 16 residues. The V and J ends lost 4 bases and 4 bases respectively, with 21 bases between them. MiXCR was run by TCRdb on the RT-PCR reads, yielding one entry per CDR3 protein. The table lists 800,000 to 1,000,000 distinct CDR3 sequences, under 20% of them singletons. The TCR originated in a human donor who was either an allogeneic HSCT recipient or a stem cell or donor lymphocyte infusion donor (not recorded which). It is not recorded whose cells these are; they may come from a transplant donor. The chain combines TRBV5-6 with TRBJ2-7; D call uncertain. Sequencing input: blood, either unsorted or a sorted T cell fraction (not recorded which). CDR3 sequence: CASSQDRVTRSYEQYF. CDR3 coding DNA: TGTGCCAGCAGCCAGGACCGGGTCACGAGATCATACGAGCAGTACTTC.